This TCR beta chain was profiled in a study of OX40 agonist ivuxolimab in advanced cancers. The overall study: The patients got ivuxolimab, which is an agonistic anti-OX40 (CD134) antibody. While on treatment, patients had intravenous ivuxolimab at 0.01 to 10 mg/kg every 2 weeks. Findings and caveats of the study: The specificity for antigen of the expanded peripheral T cells was not determined.

Method: immunoSEQ multiplex PCR; TCRdb's copy keeps in-frame clones and lacks some. The table lists some 44,000 clones, about four fifths of them singletons. Drawing of blood for sampling happened at baseline, at cycle 4 day 1, and at cycle 7 day 1. Germline values: CDR1 SGHRS, CDR2 YFSETQ. The CDR3 is 15 residues long. With 0 bases clipped from V and 7 bases from J, the junction kept 6 bases outside the gene matches. The sample holds a few counts of this clone. What it binds is unknown. The gene calls are TRBV5-1 and TRBJ2-7; 11 bases align to TRBD1. This TCR derives from an adult with an advanced solid tumor such as melanoma, head and neck, liver or kidney cancer. This specimen was CD4+ or CD8+ T cells sorted from blood, taken in a trial of the OX40 agonist ivuxolimab. The CDR3 is CASSLGAGTGGEQYF. The CDR3 coding sequence is TGCGCCAGCAGCTTGGGGGCCGGGACAGGGGGTGAGCAGTACTTC. The whole variable domain, filled in from reference TRBV5-1 and TRBJ2-7, reads KAGVTQTPRYLIKTRGQQVTLSCSPISGHRSVSWYQQTPGQGLQFLFEYFSETQRNKGNFPGRFSGRQFSNSRSEMNVSTLELGDSALYLCASSLGAGTGGEQYFGPGTRLTVT.